These 10 T cell receptor beta chains came from one sample sequenced in a study of cytomegalovirus exposure and HLA in healthy donors. The PCR contained 60 Vbeta and 13 Jbeta primers. Profiled with immunoSEQ multiplex PCR; TCRdb holds only in-frame clones, not every one. The sample has approximately 110,000 clones, around 70% seen once. The sequenced sample was PBMCs. Receptors were obtained from a man aged 35 to 55 in good health and CMV-seropositive.

This clone was seen more than once but under ten times. The chain has TRBV5-1 and TRBJ2-2; weak D call: TRBD2 (5 bases). The CDR3 sequence is 14 residues long. The germline V gene encodes CDR1 SGHRS and CDR2 YFSETQ. Trimming cost V 8 bases and J 0 bases, with 11 bases left between them. The CDR3 sequence: CASARLTNTGELFF. DNA of the CDR3: TGCGCCAGTGCGAGACTAACGAACACCGGGGAGCTGTTTTTT. Together with reference TRBV5-1 and TRBJ2-2, the CDR3 gives the full variable domain: KAGVTQTPRYLIKTRGQQVTLSCSPISGHRSVSWYQQTPGQGLQFLFEYFSETQRNKGNFPGRFSGRQFSNSRSEMNVSTLELGDSALYLCASARLTNTGELFFGEGSRLTVL.

The rearrangement links TRBV4-2 to TRBJ2-7; D not certain. The CDR3 extends over 11 amino acids. Germline CDR1 LGHNA, CDR2 YNFKEQ. V lost 4 bases and J lost 3, with 4 bases in between. CDR3 loop: CASSPGYEQYF. The DNA for the CDR3 is TGTGCCAGCAGCCCAGGCTACGAGCAGTACTTC.

The chain is built from TRBV5-6 and TRBJ2-1, with a weak D call TRBD2 (5 bases). V lost 3 bases and J lost 4, with 11 bases in between. CDR1 and CDR2 from the germline V gene are SGHDT and YYEEEE. CDR3 size: 14 residues. The CDR3 DNA reads as TGTGCCAGCAGCTCCCTAGCAGCTTACAATGAGCAGTTCTTC. It translates to CASSSLAAYNEQFF.

The chain uses TRBV7-2 and TRBJ2-7, with D uncertain. V dropped 1 base and J dropped 0 bases, with 13 bases sitting between them. The CDR3 has 16 residues. Germline CDR1 and CDR2: SGHTA and FQGNSA. The DNA for the CDR3 is TGTGCCAGCAGCTTAGGGGCCCTTGGTCGCTCCTACGAGCAGTACTTC. Translation gives CASSLGALGRSYEQYF.

V usage is TRBV4-1 and J usage is TRBJ1-4; the match to TRBD1 covers 7 bases. The CDR3 length is 16 residues. Germline lookup yields CDR1 MGHRA and CDR2 YSYEKL. V dropped 4 bases and J dropped 0; count of bases not matched to a gene: 5. Here the CDR3 reads CASSPGQSATNEKLFF. CDR3 nucleotide sequence: TGCGCCAGCAGCCCGGGACAGTCAGCAACTAATGAAAAACTGTTTTTT.

The genes are TRBV30 and TRBJ1-1, with a possible D match to TRBD1 (5 bases). Germline CDR1 is GTSNPN and CDR2 is SVGIG (reference sequence). V gave up 2 bases and J gave up 6 bases, with 10 bases separating them. There are 12 residues in the CDR3. The CDR3: CAWSLSQAEAFF. The CDR3 nucleotides read TGTGCCTGGAGTTTATCACAGGCTGAAGCTTTCTTT.

This sequence joins TRBV5-5 and TRBJ2-5; D unresolved. Germline V gene lookup returns CDR1 SGHKS and CDR2 YYEKEE (reference sequence). This CDR3 comprises 15 residues. V was pared by 0 bases and J by 5 bases, with 14 bases between. The CDR3 DNA follows: TGTGCCAGCAGCTTGGGGGTAGGCCAGGTCGAGACCCAGTACTTC. It yields the protein CASSLGVGQVETQYF.

The V call is TRBV5-5, the J call TRBJ2-5; 7 bases fit TRBD1. The CDR3 extends over 14 amino acids. Germline V gives CDR1 SGHKS, CDR2 YYEKEE (reference sequence). J was trimmed by 1 base and V by 2 bases; bases with no gene match: 2. Here the CDR3 reads CASSFGTAQETQYF. DNA for the CDR3: TGTGCCAGCAGCTTTGGGACAGCCCAAGAGACCCAGTACTTC.

This clone has only one observation. The CDR3 DNA reads TGTGCCAGCAGCTTTCTCCACAATGAGCAGTTCTTC. Amino acids: CASSFLHNEQFF. The chain combines TRBV11-2 with TRBJ2-1, with no clear D. Trimming stripped 3 bases from V and 5 bases from J, with 5 bases between. Germline values: CDR1 SGHAT, CDR2 FQNNGV. The CDR3 is 12 amino acids.

V and J are TRBV6-5 and TRBJ2-1; no reliable D call. The CDR3 consists of 15 residues. V dropped 0 bases and J dropped 1 base, with 7 bases sitting between them. The germline V gene encodes CDR1 MNHEY and CDR2 SVGAGI. Here the CDR3 reads CASSYSSGSYNEQFF. The CDR3 DNA reads as TGTGCCAGCAGTTACTCATCAGGTTCCTACAATGAGCAGTTCTTC.